This record concerns one T cell receptor (beta chain) sequence. Germline V lookup: CDR1 SGHDT, CDR2 YYEEEE. The CDR3 is made up of 14 amino acids. Losses at the gene ends were 2 bases for V and 5 bases for J; bases not matched to a gene: 3. Generated by immunoSEQ multiplex PCR, the TCRdb table keeps only in-frame clones and is missing some. The sample records tens of thousands of clones, 90% to 95% being singletons. This record belongs to a study of T cell changes during pregnancy in multiple sclerosis. The clonotype originates from a female donor with multiple sclerosis, enrolled in a pregnancy study. The specimen was peripheral blood, collected in the third trimester of pregnancy. The V call is TRBV5-6, the J call TRBJ1-4, with TRBD1 matching 7 bases. The CDR3: CASSFGTENEKLFF. CDR3 sequence (DNA): TGTGCCAGCAGCTTCGGGACAGAGAATGAAAAACTGTTTTTT.